This TCR beta chain is drawn from a study of blood T cells in healthy people across ages. In the study overall: Through template switching, about one barcoded beta molecule was captured per two T cells, as measured in model experiments.

Deletions cut 8 bases from V and 7 bases from J, with 17 bases between. Germline loops: CDR1 SEHNR, CDR2 FQNEAQ (reference sequence). This CDR3 has 13 amino acids. A J-beta primer mix and a sample-barcoded 5' primer were used in a second PCR of about 7 to 12 cycles. TCRdb analysed the 5' RACE reads with MiXCR anew, one entry per CDR3 protein. The data contain 2 million or so distinct CDR3 sequences, less than 50% of them singletons. This clonotype appeared many times. Its specificity is unknown. General study results and limits: Correlation between TCR beta diversity and naive T cell percentage was strong.

This TCR was recovered from a middle-aged woman in good health. Input material: blood. The chain recombines TRBV7-9 with TRBJ1-2; possibly TRBD1 for D (5 bases). CDR3 nucleotides: TGTGCCAGCTCTGCGACAGTGAGCGCTGGCTACACCTTC. It is translated as CASSATVSAGYTF.